This T cell receptor beta chain was profiled in a study of blood T cell repertoires in COVID-19. Study summary: Sites across the United States, Italy and Spain contributed samples from acute and convalescent COVID-19.

The V and J ends lost 0 bases and 4 bases respectively, with 15 bases between them. Per germline, CDR1 MNHEY and CDR2 SVGAGI. The CDR3 sequence is 16 residues long. In the study's own analysis: Amplified reference gene primers provided the basis for estimating nucleated cell counts. TCRdb's table, derived via immunoSEQ multiplex PCR, lists solely in-frame clones and lacks some. V, J and clone size reflect that table, while D and trimming were determined from the DNA. Of approximately 160,000 clones listed, roughly 81% are singletons. Specimen: peripheral blood. J is TRBJ1-2 and V is TRBV6-5; D gene unclear. The sequence derives from a man aged 40-49 years who had recovered from COVID-19. CDR3 sequence (DNA): TGTGCCAGCAGTTACTCCAGTACCCGGCGGGGCTATGGCTACACCTTC. It codes for CASSYSSTRRGYGYTF.